This T cell receptor beta chain was observed in a study of regulatory T cells in long-lasting Graves disease. V trimming: 1 base; J trimming: 7 bases; junction bases outside the gene matches: 8. Germline CDR1 and CDR2: DFQATT and SNEGSKA (reference sequence). The CDR3 is 14 amino acids. Specified time point: newly diagnosed GD, antithyroid drugs for less than 3 months. PBMC RNA served as the TCR library source. It was American Thyroid Association guidelines that determined Graves' disease diagnosis. HTBI primers from iRepertoire and Arm-PCR of CDR3 regions yielded the TCR beta libraries. One entry per CDR3 protein, called by TCRdb with MiXCR from the multiplex PCR reads. The sample lists 400,000 to 500,000 distinct CDR3 sequences, about 15% occurring once. This clonotype occurred many times. Antigen specificity is unknown. Points from the study as a whole: Newly diagnosed patients had higher TCR diversity than persistent Graves' patients did.

These same data were also listed under a study on T cells in Graves' hyperthyroidism and ophthalmopathy.

The source is a young woman with Graves disease. Sample: peripheral blood mononuclear cells (PBMCs), taken at new diagnosis, from a patient treated with antithyroid drugs. The V call is TRBV20-1, the J call TRBJ2-7; TRBD2 aligns across 9 bases. Written as DNA, the CDR3 is TGCAGTGCTAGAGTCCCGCGGGAGGGCCGGGAGCAGTACTTC. Protein product: CSARVPREGREQYF.